These 25 T cell receptor beta chains were sequenced from one sample in a study of T cell responses to AZD1222 COVID-19 vaccine. Clones were sequenced by immunoSEQ multiplex PCR, and TCRdb holds only the in-frame ones, with some missing. The table lists about 110,000 clones, about 90% of them singletons, with around 4.9% in the top ten. This specimen consisted of peripheral blood, obtained 28 days after the second AZD1222 dose. The receptors here all came from an adult who received the AZD1222 COVID-19 vaccine.

The chain joins TRBV19 to TRBJ1-1; 7 bases line up with TRBD1. Looked up from germline, CDR1 is LNHDA and CDR2 is SQIVND (reference sequence). This CDR3 spans 14 amino acids. V lost 6 bases, J lost 6 bases, and 10 bases stayed unmatched. Here the CDR3 DNA reads TGTGCCAGTAGGACCACAGGGGTGGTCTCTGAAGCTTTCTTT. Its protein is CASRTTGVVSEAFF.

V usage is TRBV24-1 and J usage is TRBJ2-1; 8 bases fit TRBD1. The CDR3 runs to 17 residues. V lost 5 bases and J lost 5; bases outside the gene matches: 13. The germline V gene has CDR1 KGHDR and CDR2 SFDVKD. Here the CDR3 DNA reads TGTGCCACCAGTGCCTCGGACAGGGCGAAGGGGAACAATGAGCAGTTCTTC. Protein product: CATSASDRAKGNNEQFF.

The chain is built from TRBV4-1 and TRBJ2-5; D gene uncertain. Germline V gene data show CDR1 as MGHRA and CDR2 as YSYEKL. Trimming left V 1 base short and J 2 bases short, with 8 bases between. The CDR3 sequence is 14 residues long. CDR3 bases: TGCGCCAGCAGCCAAGGGGTAGCACAAGAGACCCAGTACTTC. Translated, it gives CASSQGVAQETQYF.

The rearrangement uses TRBV7-9 and TRBJ2-3; maybe TRBD2 (5 bases). In germline, CDR1 is SEHNR, CDR2 FQNEAQ (reference sequence). This CDR3 spans 11 amino acids. V was pared by 5 bases and J by 8 bases, with 8 bases between. The CDR3 sequence is CASSTLGTQYF. In DNA, the CDR3 is TGTGCCAGCAGCACACTAGGTACGCAGTATTTT.

The rearrangement uses TRBV18 and TRBJ1-5; D is possibly TRBD1 (5 bases). The CDR3 length is 15 residues. In germline, CDR1 is KGHSH, CDR2 LQKENI. V dropped 0 bases and J dropped 6 bases, with 12 bases sitting between them. The CDR3 is CASSPPGVTGQPQHF. The DNA of the CDR3 is TGTGCCAGCTCACCACCAGGGGTAACGGGTCAGCCCCAGCATTTT. Using reference TRBV18 and TRBJ1-5 for the parts outside the CDR3, the full variable domain is NAGVMQNPRHLVRRRGQEARLRCSPMKGHSHVYWYRQLPEEGLKFMVYLQKENIIDESGMPKERFSAEFPKEGPSILRIQQVVRGDSAAYFCASSPPGVTGQPQHFGDGTRLSIL.

The V call is TRBV3-1 (or the pseudogene TRBV3-2), the J call TRBJ1-1, with a possible D match to TRBD1 (6 bases). Trimming took off 4 bases at V and 1 base at J, with 16 bases between the two ends. This CDR3 comprises 16 residues. The germline gives CDR1 LGHDT, CDR2 YNNKEL (reference sequence). CDR3 DNA sequence: TGTGCCAGCAGCCCCACGCCGGGACACCGGAACACTGAAGCTTTCTTT. It translates to CASSPTPGHRNTEAFF.

V and J are TRBV7-2 and TRBJ1-1; TRBD1 matches at 8 bases. CDR3 size: 15 residues. CDR1 is SGHTA, CDR2 FQGNSA, per germline. The V and J ends lost 5 bases and 0 bases, in that order; junction bases with no gene match: 5. The CDR3 nucleotides read TGTGCCAGCAGCGAGACAGGGGTGGTGAACACTGAAGCTTTCTTT. Protein sequence: CASSETGVVNTEAFF.

V and J are TRBV28 and TRBJ1-2, with no clear D. V was trimmed by 3 bases and J by 2 bases, leaving 16 bases between them. Germline V lookup: CDR1 MDHEN, CDR2 SYDVKM. The length of the CDR3 is 16 residues. The CDR3 nucleotides are TGTGCCAGCAGTTTCGTCGTACGACTGAGAAACTATGGCTACACCTTC. Residues: CASSFVVRLRNYGYTF.

The rearrangement links TRBV19 to TRBJ1-1, with 7 positions matching TRBD1. Germline CDR1 LNHDA, CDR2 SQIVND (reference sequence). V lost 6 bases, J lost 1 base, and 8 bases stayed unmatched. The CDR3 consists of 15 residues. This CDR3 is CASSPVEGANTEAFF. Written as DNA, the CDR3 is TGTGCCAGTAGCCCCGTGGAGGGGGCGAACACTGAAGCTTTCTTT.

The rearrangement uses TRBV4-1 and TRBJ1-5; 9 bases fit TRBD1. The junction had 3 bases not matched to a gene; V was cut back by 6 bases and J by 3 bases. The CDR3 has 14 residues. The V gene's germline CDR1 is MGHRA and CDR2 YSYEKL. The CDR3 region has the DNA TGCGCCAGCAGACGGACAGGGGACAATCAGCCCCAGCATTTT. Translating gives CASRRTGDNQPQHF.

A few counts support this clone. Germline and junction disagree at one end, which may indicate a read error. The chain has TRBV18 and TRBJ1-4, with TRBD1 matching 9 bases. The CDR3 length is 13 residues. CDR1 is KGHSH and CDR2 is LQKENI in the germline V gene. CDR3 nucleotides: TGTGCCAGCTCACCGGCCGGGACAGGGAAACGTTTGTTT. This encodes CASSPAGTGKRLF.

The chain employs TRBV7-6 and TRBJ2-6; D is undetermined. This CDR3 spans 15 amino acids. Germline assignment: CDR1 SGHVS and CDR2 FNYEAQ. The CDR3 loop is CATKGKPSGANVLTF. As DNA, the CDR3 is TGTGCAACGAAAGGGAAGCCCTCTGGGGCCAACGTCCTGACTTTC. Using reference TRBV7-6 and TRBJ2-6 for the parts outside the CDR3, the full variable domain is GAGVSQSPRYKVTKRGQDVALRCDPISGHVSLYWYRQALGQGPEFLTYFNYEAQQDKSGLPNDRFSAERPEGSISTLTIQRTEQRDSAMYRCATKGKPSGANVLTFGAGSRLTVL.

The sample holds one count of this clone. The chain links TRBV5-6 to TRBJ1-5, with D possibly being TRBD1 (5 bases). V was pared by 1 base and J by 1 base, with 12 bases between. The length of the CDR3 is 16 residues. Germline CDR1 is SGHDT and CDR2 is YYEEEE. This CDR3 reads CASSLQGAESNQPQHF. DNA for the CDR3: TGTGCCAGCAGCTTGCAAGGGGCCGAAAGCAATCAGCCCCAGCATTTT.

The rearrangement joins TRBV6-5 to TRBJ1-5; 8 bases line up with TRBD1. The CDR3 is made up of 13 amino acids. The V segment lost 8 bases and the J segment 8 bases; nucleotides outside the gene matches: 8. CDR1 and CDR2 from the germline V gene are MNHEY and SVGAGI. Here the CDR3 reads CASQGTDREPQHF. DNA of the CDR3: TGTGCCAGCCAGGGAACGGACAGGGAGCCCCAGCATTTT.

The genes are TRBV24-1 and TRBJ1-2; TRBD1 is a possible D gene (6 bases). V was trimmed by 5 bases and J by 5 bases, leaving 11 bases between them. The CDR3 consists of 13 residues. Germline V CDR1 and CDR2: KGHDR, SFDVKD. Written as DNA, the CDR3 is TGTGCCACCAGTGTATTGACAGGATATGGCTACACCTTC. Residues: CATSVLTGYGYTF.

This chain joins TRBV29-1 and TRBJ2-5; D call uncertain. V dropped 6 bases and J dropped 0 bases, with 20 bases sitting between them. The CDR3 sequence is 16 residues long. Looked up from germline, CDR1 is SQVTM and CDR2 is ANQGSEA. The CDR3 sequence: CSVMLRWTGYQETQYF. As DNA, the CDR3 is TGCAGCGTGATGCTCCGTTGGACCGGGTACCAAGAGACCCAGTACTTC.

The genes are TRBV19 and TRBJ2-2; D gene ambiguous. Trimming took 5 bases from V and 6 from J, leaving 13 bases between them. The length of the CDR3 is 14 residues. In germline, CDR1 is LNHDA, CDR2 SQIVND (reference sequence). The chain's CDR3 is CASSSPAVAGELFF. CDR3 DNA: TGTGCCAGTAGTTCTCCCGCTGTCGCCGGGGAGCTGTTTTTT.

This rearrangement joins TRBV4-1 to TRBJ2-7; no clear D. Germline CDR1 MGHRA, CDR2 YSYEKL. Trimming shortened V by 1 base and J by 2 bases, and 6 bases separated the two germline ends. CDR3 length: 13 residues. The CDR3 spells CASSQAATYEQYF. The CDR3, as DNA: TGCGCCAGCAGCCAAGCCGCCACCTACGAGCAGTACTTC.

The V call is TRBV19, the J call TRBJ2-7; perhaps TRBD2 as D (6 bases). This CDR3 region has 19 residues. V was shortened by 0 bases and J by 0 bases, with 21 bases between the two germline ends. Per the germline V gene, CDR1 is LNHDA and CDR2 is SQIVND (reference sequence). CDR3 sequence reads: CASSIEGLKGGTDSYEQYF. The CDR3 DNA reads as TGTGCCAGTAGTATAGAAGGGCTTAAGGGCGGGACCGACTCCTACGAGCAGTACTTC.

V gene TRBV28 combines with J gene TRBJ1-1; the D gene is possibly TRBD1 (5 bases). CDR1 MDHEN and CDR2 SYDVKM come from the germline V gene. The CDR3 runs 13 residues. Trimming pared 6 bases from V and 1 base from J, leaving 9 bases between. CDR3 DNA sequence: TGTGCCAGCAGCCGAGGACAGAACACTGAAGCTTTCTTT. The encoded protein is CASSRGQNTEAFF.

The V and J genes are TRBV11-2 and TRBJ2-1, with unresolved D. V was clipped by 1 base and J by 7 bases, with 2 bases between them. The CDR3 is 11 residues long. Germline CDR1 reads SGHAT; CDR2 reads FQNNGV. The CDR3 nucleotides are TGTGCCAGCAGCTTAGTGAATGAGCAGTTCTTC. Translating gives CASSLVNEQFF.

The rearrangement uses TRBV5-6 and TRBJ1-3, with 7 bases aligning to TRBD1. The V gene's germline CDR1 is SGHDT and CDR2 YYEEEE. Trimming cost V 2 bases and J 2 bases; bases outside gene matches: 1. The CDR3 consists of 14 residues. CDR3 protein: CASSFRGAGNTIYF. The CDR3 DNA reads as TGTGCCAGCAGCTTCAGGGGGGCTGGAAACACCATATATTTT.

The chain couples TRBV9 to TRBJ2-5; TRBD2 agrees at 9 bases. The CDR3 runs to 16 residues. Looked up from germline, CDR1 is SGDLS and CDR2 is YYNGEE. The ends lost 0 bases at V and 1 base at J; junction bases unmatched: 4. This CDR3 is CASSVEAGGPQETQYF. In nucleotides, the CDR3 is TGTGCCAGCAGCGTAGAAGCGGGGGGACCCCAAGAGACCCAGTACTTC.

The chain links TRBV5-1 to TRBJ1-5; D unresolved. The CDR3 totals 14 residues. Germline CDR1 and CDR2: SGHRS and YFSETQ. V was clipped by 4 bases and J by 8 bases, with 16 bases between them. The CDR3, as DNA: TGCGCCAGCAGCCCGGACGGGCCCAAGGAGCCCCAGCATTTT. The encoded protein is CASSPDGPKEPQHF.

This clone came up once. V gene TRBV2 combines with J gene TRBJ1-6; weak D call: TRBD1 (5 bases). The CDR3 loop spans 14 amino acids. CDR1 and CDR2 (germline): SNHLY, FYNNEI. V lost 4 bases, J lost 10 bases, and 14 bases lay in between. CDR3: CASSVEGKNSPLHF. DNA of the CDR3: TGTGCCAGCAGTGTTGAGGGGAAGAACTCACCCCTCCACTTT. Full variable domain (outside the CDR3, taken from reference TRBV2 and TRBJ1-6): EPEVTQTPSHQVTQMGQEVILRCVPISNHLYFYWYRQILGQKVEFLVSFYNNEISEKSEIFDDQFSVERPDGSNFTLKIRSTKLEDSAMYFCASSVEGKNSPLHFGNGTRLTVT.